Below, 10 T cell receptor beta chains from the same sample are listed, as sequenced in a study of cytomegalovirus exposure and HLA in healthy donors. The PCR contained 60 Vbeta and 13 Jbeta primers. Clones were sequenced by immunoSEQ multiplex PCR, and TCRdb holds only the in-frame ones, with some missing. The sample shows 190,000 or so clones, about 80% of them seen only once. The sequencing input was PBMCs. These receptors came from a boy aged 5-17 years in good health and CMV-seronegative.

This chain uses TRBV7-2 with TRBJ1-1, with 7 positions matching TRBD1. From germline, CDR1 is SGHTA and CDR2 FQGNSA. This CDR3 spans 15 amino acids. V gave up 5 bases and J gave up 3 bases; unmatched junction bases: 9. The CDR3 loop reads CASSRAQGLYTEAFF. CDR3 DNA sequence: TGTGCCAGCAGCCGCGCACAGGGGCTCTACACTGAAGCTTTCTTT.

The chain uses TRBV2 and TRBJ2-7; a possible D gene is TRBD2 (5 bases). Germline CDR1 reads SNHLY; CDR2 reads FYNNEI. V lost 4 bases to trimming and J lost 6 bases, with 16 bases between them. CDR3 length equals 14 residues. CDR3 DNA: TGTGCCAGCAGTGTCTCTACGGGGATAAGCGAGCAGTACTTC. The encoded protein is CASSVSTGISEQYF.

The J gene is TRBJ2-2, the V gene TRBV6-5; no reliable D call. V lost 6 bases, J lost 6 bases, and 11 bases lay in between. Per the germline V gene, CDR1 is MNHEY and CDR2 is SVGAGI. The CDR3 extends over 13 amino acids. The CDR3 sequence: CASSLVRPGELFF. CDR3 DNA: TGTGCCAGCAGCCTCGTCAGGCCCGGGGAGCTGTTTTTT.

J is TRBJ2-7 and V is TRBV30; 11 bases match TRBD1. This CDR3 contains 14 residues. Germline loops: CDR1 GTSNPN, CDR2 SVGIG (reference sequence). V lost 2 bases to trimming and J lost 4 bases; unmatched junction nucleotides: 4. The CDR3 DNA reads TGTGCCTGGAGTCCGGGACAGGGGGAGTACGAGCAGTACTTC. Encoded protein: CAWSPGQGEYEQYF.

This clone was found a few times. The gene calls are TRBV5-1 and TRBJ1-1; maybe TRBD1 (5 bases). Germline V gene lookup returns CDR1 SGHRS and CDR2 YFSETQ. The CDR3 totals 15 residues. The V end was cut by 0 bases, the J end by 4 bases, with 13 bases between. In nucleotides, the CDR3 is TGCGCCAGCAGCTTGGAGGCAGGGCCGGGCACTGAAGCTTTCTTT. It codes for CASSLEAGPGTEAFF.

The gene calls are TRBV4-1 and TRBJ2-7; the D is unclear. The ends were cut back, 2 bases at V and 1 base at J, with 6 bases in the middle. This CDR3 region has 13 residues. CDR1 is MGHRA and CDR2 is YSYEKL in the germline V gene. CDR3 sequence reads: CASSQQFSYEQYF. The DNA for the CDR3 is TGCGCCAGCAGCCAACAATTTTCCTACGAGCAGTACTTC.

V usage is TRBV15 and J usage is TRBJ1-2, with D possibly being TRBD1 (5 bases). This CDR3 region has 14 residues. V was trimmed by 1 base and J by 6 bases, leaving 12 bases between them. Germline lookup yields CDR1 LNHNV and CDR2 YYDKDF (reference sequence). CDR3 sequence (DNA): TGTGCCACCAGCAGAGGAAAGGGAGGGGATGGCTACACCTTC. Its translation: CATSRGKGGDGYTF. Using reference TRBV15 and TRBJ1-2 for the parts outside the CDR3, the full variable domain is DAMVIQNPRYQVTQFGKPVTLSCSQTLNHNVMYWYQQKSSQAPKLLFHYYDKDFNNEADTPDNFQSRRPNTSFCFLDIRSPGLGDTAMYLCATSRGKGGDGYTFGSGTRLTVV.

The rearrangement uses TRBV11-2 and TRBJ1-1; no reliable D call. In germline, CDR1 is SGHAT, CDR2 FQNNGV. The CDR3 contains 17 residues. The V end lost 1 base, the J end lost 3 bases, and 18 bases lay between the germline ends. The CDR3 loop reads CASSLASSEGHHTEAFF. The DNA of the CDR3 is TGTGCCAGCAGCTTAGCTTCTTCAGAGGGTCATCACACTGAAGCTTTCTTT. The whole variable domain, remainder taken from reference TRBV11-2 and TRBJ1-1, is EAGVAQSPRYKIIEKRQSVAFWCNPISGHATLYWYQQILGQGPKLLIQFQNNGVVDDSQLPKDRFSAERLKGVDSTLKIQPAKLEDSAVYLCASSLASSEGHHTEAFFGQGTRLTVV.

In regard to this clone: The same CDR3 can be traced to other DNA sequences in this sample. V is TRBV11-2 and J is TRBJ2-1; D is ambiguous. The V gene's germline CDR1 is SGHAT and CDR2 FQNNGV. CDR3 length: 13 residues. The ends were cut back, 1 base at V and 5 bases at J, with 6 bases in the middle. The CDR3 protein is CASSLGTNNEQFF. The CDR3, as DNA: TGTGCCAGCAGCTTAGGAACTAACAATGAGCAGTTCTTC.

The V call is TRBV29-1, the J call TRBJ2-7, with 7 bases aligning to TRBD1. CDR1 is SQVTM and CDR2 is ANQGSEA in the germline V gene. This CDR3 spans 13 amino acids. V shed 6 bases and J 1 base; nucleotides not matched to a gene: 6. CDR3 region: CSVGQLLSYEQYF. CDR3 nucleotides: TGCAGCGTGGGACAGTTGCTTTCCTACGAGCAGTACTTC.